A single sample is the source of the 2 T cell receptor beta chains below, sequenced in a study of response to subunit inactivated influenza vaccine. TCRdb ran MiXCR on the RT-PCR reads and lists one entry per CDR3 protein. The table includes hundreds of thousands of distinct CDR3 sequences, roughly 20% detected once. Material: PBMCs from blood, obtained 5 to 6 days after vaccination. The receptors derive from a man between 50 and 59 years old who received an inactivated influenza vaccine.

This clonotype appeared a few times. V usage is TRBV5-5 and J usage is TRBJ2-3; no clear D gene. The V gene lost 0 bases and the J gene lost 1 base, with 6 bases spanning the gap. CDR3 length: 14 amino acids. Per germline, CDR1 SGHKS and CDR2 YYEKEE (reference sequence). CDR3 region: CASSLAARTDTQYF. CDR3 nucleotides: TGTGCCAGCAGCTTGGCAGCGCGCACAGATACGCAGTATTTT.

V gene TRBV7-9 combines with J gene TRBJ2-5, with 10 bases fitting TRBD2. CDR3 length equals 16 residues. Losses at the gene ends were 0 bases for V and 4 bases for J; bases not matched to a gene: 5. Germline V gene sequence: CDR1 SEHNR, CDR2 FQNEAQ (reference sequence). The CDR3 DNA is TGTGCCAGCAGCTTAGCATCTAGCGGGAGTGGAGAGACCCAGTACTTC. It encodes CASSLASSGSGETQYF. Drawing the rest from reference TRBV7-9 and TRBJ2-5, the complete variable domain is DTGVSQNPRHKITKRGQNVTFRCDPISEHNRLYWYRQTLGQGPEFLTYFQNEAQLEKSRLLSDRFSAERPKGSFSTLEIQRTEQGDSAMYLCASSLASSGSGETQYFGPGTRLLVL.